This entry lists 3 T cell receptor beta chains sequenced from one sample in a study of read filtering for tumor transcriptome and immune sequencing. Molecular barcoded adaptors covering alpha/delta and beta/gamma chains were used on roughly 400 ng RNA. One entry per CDR3 protein results from TCRdb running MiXCR on the reads. Seen here are 50,000 or so distinct CDR3 sequences, about 19% observed once, and the top ten hold approximately 15%. The specimen sequenced was a population of CD138-negative cells sorted from bone marrow. The receptor set was obtained from a donor aged 40 or over with multiple myeloma.

Note on this clonotype: A much larger clonotype is one base distant, so this may be a read error. The chain employs TRBV5-1 and TRBJ2-7; possibly TRBD1 for D (5 bases). Germline-derived CDR1 and CDR2 are SGHRS and YFSETQ. CDR3 size: 15 residues. V dropped 0 bases and J dropped 5 bases, with 15 bases sitting between them. CDR3 sequence reads: CASSLADTAVDEQYF. CDR3 nucleotide sequence: TGCGCCAGCAGCTTGGCGGACACTGCCGTGGACGAGCAGTACTTC.

This clonotype occurred once. This sequence may be a read error, since a much larger clone differs from it by one base. In this CDR3 the conserved last residue, phenylalanine or tryptophan, is missing, so a read error is likely. The chain joins TRBV7-6 to TRBJ2-2; either TRBD1 or TRBD2 may fit D (6 bases each). This CDR3 comprises 15 residues. Deletions cut 6 bases from V and 6 bases from J, with 17 bases between. Germline CDR1 is SGHVS and CDR2 is FNYEAQ. The CDR3 sequence: CASRSGRGGSGELFY. In nucleotides, the CDR3 is TGTGCCAGCAGATCCGGTCGAGGGGGGTCCGGGGAGCTGTTTTAT.

This clonotype was seen only a few times. The V call is TRBV29-1, the J call TRBJ1-3; 8 bases agree with TRBD1. V lost 2 bases to trimming and J lost 4 bases; unmatched junction nucleotides: 4. Germline V lookup: CDR1 SQVTM, CDR2 ANQGSEA. The CDR3 sequence is 14 residues long. The CDR3 here is CSVETGGSGNTIYF. CDR3 nucleotide sequence: TGCAGCGTTGAAACAGGGGGTTCAGGAAACACCATATATTTT.